The T cell receptor beta chain under discussion was sequenced for a study of blood T cell repertoires in COVID-19. About the research overall: COVID-19 samples collected from the United States, Italy and Spain covered acute and convalescent phases. PBMCs, B-cell-depleted T cells, or T cells were the source of the cDNA or gDNA that made up the material.

Seattle cases were enrolled at active infection and followed longitudinally. In the original processing: Amplifying reference gene primers gave estimates of nucleated cell counts. Produced via immunoSEQ multiplex PCR; TCRdb's table is partial and in-frame only. Clone size and the V and J calls come from that table; the DNA yielded D and trimming. The repertoire includes some 130,000 clones, around 89% of them detected once, and about 4.4% sits in the top ten. What was sequenced was peripheral blood. The sequence was obtained from a man aged 55 to 69 with COVID-19, enrolled during active disease.

The CDR3 loop reads CAISEGSVNTEAFF. The CDR3, as DNA: TGTGCCATCAGTGAGGGCAGCGTGAACACTGAAGCTTTCTTT. This sequence joins TRBV10-3 and TRBJ1-1; no clear D gene. Germline CDR1 is ENHRY and CDR2 is SYGVKD. Trimming left V 2 bases short and J 0 bases short, with 7 bases between. The CDR3 has 14 residues.